In this sample, the clone carrying this T cell receptor beta chain turned up many times. Its antigen is still unknown. Unmatched junction bases numbered 4, after V lost 1 base and J lost 2 bases. The V gene's germline CDR1 is LGHNA and CDR2 YSLEER. The CDR3 runs to 15 residues. The data are from a study of T cells after yellow fever vaccination. General study points: One caveat is that FACS-sorted repertoires could contain abundant clonotypes contaminating from the bulk population.

MiXCR, applied by TCRdb to the 5' RACE reads, yields one record per CDR3 protein. The sample yields some 250,000 distinct CDR3 sequences, roughly 3.5% seen once. The sequence derives from a man between 18 and 29 years old who received the YFV17D yellow fever vaccine. The sample was PBMCs, taken 15 days after the yellow fever booster vaccination. V is TRBV4-3 and J is TRBJ2-5, with 7 bases that match TRBD2. The DNA of the CDR3 is TGCGCCAGCAGCCAAGGGGGGAGGGAGCAAGAGACCCAGTACTTC. Residues: CASSQGGREQETQYF.